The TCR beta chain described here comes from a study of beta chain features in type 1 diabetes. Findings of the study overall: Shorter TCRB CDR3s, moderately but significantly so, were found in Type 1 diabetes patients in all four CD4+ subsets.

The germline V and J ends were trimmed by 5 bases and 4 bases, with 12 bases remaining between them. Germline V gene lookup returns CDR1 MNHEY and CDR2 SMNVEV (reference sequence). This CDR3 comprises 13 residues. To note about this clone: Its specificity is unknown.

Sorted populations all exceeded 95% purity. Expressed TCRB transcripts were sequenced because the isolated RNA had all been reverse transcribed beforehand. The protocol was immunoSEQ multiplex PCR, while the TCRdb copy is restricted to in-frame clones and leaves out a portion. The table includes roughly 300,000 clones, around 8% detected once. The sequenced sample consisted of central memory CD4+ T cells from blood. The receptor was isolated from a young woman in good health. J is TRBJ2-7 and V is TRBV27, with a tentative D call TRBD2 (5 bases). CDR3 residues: CASSPDYEYEQYF. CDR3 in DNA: TGTGCCAGCAGTCCTGACTACGAATACGAGCAGTACTTC.